Listed here are 27 T cell receptor beta chains from one sample, sequenced in a study of blood T cell repertoires in COVID-19. Generated by immunoSEQ multiplex PCR, the TCRdb table keeps only in-frame clones and is missing some. The sample comprises roughly 14,000 clones, 85% to 90% of which are singletons, and nearly 15% rests with the top ten. The sequenced sample consisted of peripheral blood. These receptors were taken from a man aged 50-60 years with active COVID-19.

This clone is judged medium-sized. This sequence joins TRBV27 and TRBJ2-1; D is ambiguous. Germline CDR1 MNHEY, CDR2 SMNVEV (reference sequence). V was clipped by 8 bases and J by 6 bases, with 11 bases between them. The CDR3 spans 12 residues. The CDR3 sequence is CASSQIGNEQFF. In DNA form, the CDR3 reads TGTGCCAGCTCCCAAATCGGCAATGAGCAGTTCTTC.

The chain joins TRBV19 to TRBJ2-1, with D maybe TRBD2 (6 bases). V was clipped by 0 bases and J by 6 bases, with 21 bases between them. Germline V CDR1 and CDR2: LNHDA, SQIVND (reference sequence). This CDR3 region has 18 residues. In DNA, the CDR3 is TGTGCCAGTAGTATAGAAGCGGGTTGGGGGGAGGAGGGCAATGAGCAGTTCTTC. Translating it yields CASSIEAGWGEEGNEQFF. The entire variable domain, with the rest obtained from reference TRBV19 and TRBJ2-1, is as follows: DGGITQSPKYLFRKEGQNVTLSCEQNLNHDAMYWYRQDPGQGLRLIYYSQIVNDFQKGDIAEGYSVSREKKESFPLTVTSAQKNPTAFYLCASSIEAGWGEEGNEQFFGPGTRLTVL.

This clone was detected a few times. The J gene is TRBJ1-1, the V gene TRBV23-1; 8 nucleotides line up with TRBD1. TRBV23-1 is filed as an ORF, its function uncertain. The CDR3 totals 18 residues. With 1 base clipped from V and 4 bases from J, the junction kept 14 bases outside the gene matches. CDR3 sequence reads: CASSQFAGQGGGGTEAFF. For the CDR3, the DNA is TGCGCCAGCAGTCAATTCGCCGGACAGGGAGGGGGGGGCACTGAAGCTTTCTTT.

The chain has TRBV28 and TRBJ1-4, with TRBD1 matching 7 bases. Germline CDR1 MDHEN, CDR2 SYDVKM. V shed 11 bases and J 5 bases; nucleotides not matched to a gene: 8. This CDR3 has 13 residues. CDR3 loop: CAVRTGINEKLFF. The CDR3 DNA reads TGTGCCGTCCGGACAGGTATAAATGAAAAACTGTTTTTT.

The chain links TRBV6-5 to TRBJ1-6; 8 bases agree with TRBD1. In germline, CDR1 is MNHEY, CDR2 SVGAGI. Losses at the gene ends were 6 bases for V and 10 bases for J; bases not matched to a gene: 8. The CDR3 is 14 amino acids. The DNA for the CDR3 is TGTGCCAGCAGCTATGCACAGGGGGACTCACCCCTCCACTTT. Protein product: CASSYAQGDSPLHF.

The chain has TRBV25-1 and TRBJ1-3; D ambiguous. Germline CDR1 is MGHDK and CDR2 is SYGVNS. Trimming removed 3 bases at V and 4 bases at J, with 7 bases between. CDR3 length: 13 amino acids. CDR3 nucleotide sequence: TGTGCCAGCAGTGACAGATGGGGAAACACCATATATTTT. It yields the protein CASSDRWGNTIYF.

The V gene is TRBV10-3, the J gene TRBJ1-3; maybe TRBD1 (5 bases). The germline V gene encodes CDR1 ENHRY and CDR2 SYGVKD. The V end was cut by 11 bases, the J end by 1 base, with 21 bases between. CDR3 length: 16 residues. CDR3 amino acids: CASRIGGGSSGNTIYF. The CDR3 nucleotides are TGTGCCTCTAGAATTGGGGGGGGTAGTTCTGGAAACACCATATATTTT.

This clone occurred once. The genes are TRBV3-1 (or the pseudogene TRBV3-2) and TRBJ1-4; D ambiguous. Germline lookup yields CDR1 LGHDT and CDR2 YNNKEL (reference sequence). The CDR3 spans 15 residues. With 3 bases removed from V and 8 bases from J, the gap between germline ends came to 16 bases. The CDR3 nucleotides read TGTGCCAGCAGCCACCTTGCGGGGATGGAAGAAAAACTGTTTTTT. It yields the protein CASSHLAGMEEKLFF.

This chain connects TRBV5-1 to TRBJ1-2, with 11 bases fitting TRBD1. Germline V lookup: CDR1 SGHRS, CDR2 YFSETQ. The CDR3 totals 16 residues. Trimming took 5 bases from V and 7 from J; bases not matched to a gene: 13. CDR3 in amino acids: CASSSTRTGGDFGYTF. The CDR3 DNA is TGCGCCAGCAGTTCTACTCGGACAGGGGGCGATTTTGGCTACACCTTC.

J is TRBJ2-7 and V is TRBV4-1, with a possible D match to TRBD2 (5 bases). The CDR3 totals 16 residues. V was trimmed by 0 bases and J by 9 bases, leaving 21 bases between them. Germline V lookup: CDR1 MGHRA, CDR2 YSYEKL. CDR3 region: CASSQEAGLTVTPQYF. CDR3 nucleotide sequence: TGCGCCAGCAGCCAAGAGGCCGGACTTACCGTTACTCCGCAGTACTTC.

The chain carries TRBV6-2 or TRBV6-3 and TRBJ2-7; D uncertain. V shed 6 bases and J shed 6 bases, with 12 bases lying between them. The germline CDR1 and CDR2 sequences are MNHEY and SVGEGT. The CDR3 is made up of 12 amino acids. CDR3 coding DNA: TGTGCCAGCAGCGAGAGACTTGGCGAGCAGTACTTC. Translating it yields CASSERLGEQYF.

In this sample, this clone turned up once. The chain joins TRBV11-3 to TRBJ2-7, with D perhaps matching TRBD1 (5 bases). The CDR3 is 15 amino acids. Trimming removed 5 bases from V and 4 bases from J, with 18 bases in between. The germline gives CDR1 SGHNT, CDR2 YENEEA. For the CDR3, the DNA is TGTGCCAGCAGCGACCAGGGATCTCAGGCGTACGAGCAGTACTTC. This encodes CASSDQGSQAYEQYF.

The rearrangement uses TRBV27 and TRBJ2-1; 10 bases line up with TRBD2. V dropped 5 bases and J dropped 6; count of bases not matched to a gene: 4. Germline CDR1 reads MNHEY; CDR2 reads SMNVEV (reference sequence). This CDR3 region has 14 residues. The CDR3 loop reads CASSISGRTNEQFF. The CDR3 DNA reads as TGTGCCAGCAGTATTAGCGGGAGGACCAATGAGCAGTTCTTC.

The chain couples TRBV5-6 to TRBJ2-7; TRBD1 matches 7 bases. Trimming removed 6 bases from V and 5 bases from J; junction bases left unmatched: 14. Germline values: CDR1 SGHDT, CDR2 YYEEEE. CDR3 length: 15 residues. The CDR3 coding sequence is TGTGCCAGCAACCAACAGGGGAGTGAGGGGAACGAGCAGTACTTC. This translates into CASNQQGSEGNEQYF.

This clone was recorded only once. The rearrangement uses TRBV28 and TRBJ2-2, with D maybe TRBD2 (6 bases). V was shortened by 5 bases and J by 2 bases, with 12 bases between the two germline ends. The CDR3 totals 15 residues. The germline V gene encodes CDR1 MDHEN and CDR2 SYDVKM. CDR3 protein: CASSMISGNTGELFF. The CDR3 DNA is TGTGCCAGCAGTATGATTAGCGGTAACACCGGGGAGCTGTTTTTT.

The V call is TRBV11-1, the J call TRBJ1-1; a possible D gene is TRBD1 (6 bases). V shed 5 bases and J shed 3 bases, with 16 bases lying between them. The CDR3 spans 15 residues. Germline V gene sequence: CDR1 SGHAT, CDR2 FQDESV (reference sequence). CDR3 loop: CASSGSGVLDTEAFF. The CDR3 DNA reads as TGTGCCAGCAGCGGATCAGGGGTATTGGACACTGAAGCTTTCTTT.

This chain joins TRBV5-6 and TRBJ2-7; 8 bases line up with TRBD2. The V gene's germline CDR1 is SGHDT and CDR2 YYEEEE. The trim removed 5 bases at V and 5 bases at J, leaving 6 bases unmatched. This CDR3 contains 13 residues. The CDR3 loop reads CASRKSGSDEQYF. In nucleotides, the CDR3 is TGTGCCAGCAGAAAAAGCGGGAGTGACGAGCAGTACTTC.

In its sample, this clone was seen once. V is TRBV10-3 and J is TRBJ2-7, with D possibly being TRBD2 (6 bases). Trimming shortened V by 0 bases and J by 5 bases, and 14 bases separated the two germline ends. This CDR3 has 15 amino acids. Per germline, CDR1 ENHRY and CDR2 SYGVKD. This CDR3 is CAISESWGVRNEQYF. In DNA, the CDR3 is TGTGCCATCAGTGAGTCATGGGGGGTAAGGAACGAGCAGTACTTC.

This clone was picked up one time. This chain links TRBV10-3 with TRBJ2-2, with 9 bases aligning to TRBD1. Germline CDR1 ENHRY, CDR2 SYGVKD. The CDR3 length is 15 residues. Losses at the gene ends were 10 bases for V and 6 bases for J; bases not matched to a gene: 12. The CDR3 sequence is CATERTGASAGELFF. CDR3 sequence (DNA): TGTGCCACTGAGCGGACAGGGGCGTCCGCCGGGGAGCTGTTTTTT.

In its sample, this clone was seen once. The CDR3 spells CASSQDEGRTGEQYF. CDR3 nucleotides: TGCGCCAGCAGCCAAGATGAAGGGAGAACGGGCGAGCAGTACTTC. This chain links TRBV4-3 with TRBJ2-7; possibly TRBD2 for D (5 bases). V was pared by 0 bases and J by 6 bases, with 15 bases between. This CDR3 comprises 15 residues. Germline CDR1 and CDR2: LGHNA and YSLEER.

V gene TRBV19 combines with J gene TRBJ2-3; 8 bases fit TRBD1. Germline V CDR1 and CDR2: LNHDA, SQIVND (reference sequence). CDR3 length: 14 amino acids. The ends lost 7 bases at V and 4 bases at J; junction bases unmatched: 7. The CDR3 protein is CASTTTGDADTQYF. The CDR3 DNA follows: TGTGCCAGTACTACGACAGGGGACGCAGATACGCAGTATTTT.

The chain joins TRBV12-3 or TRBV12-4 to TRBJ2-2; no firm D call. The CDR3 length is 12 residues. Trimming removed 2 bases at V and 6 bases at J, with 4 bases between. Written as DNA, the CDR3 is TGTGCCAGCAGTTTATCGGCCGGGGAGCTGTTTTTT. Translating gives CASSLSAGELFF.

The rearrangement joins TRBV18 to TRBJ2-1, with TRBD2 identical over 7 bases. Germline CDR1 reads KGHSH; CDR2 reads LQKENI. V was pared by 3 bases and J by 9 bases, with 11 bases of the junction left unmatched. The CDR3 consists of 15 residues. CDR3: CASSPPSGKVGEQFF. CDR3 nucleotide sequence: TGTGCCAGCTCACCTCCCAGCGGGAAAGTTGGTGAGCAGTTCTTC.

DNA of the CDR3: TGTGCCAGCAGCTCCAATTCCTATGGCTACACCTTC. Encoded protein: CASSSNSYGYTF. V usage is TRBV7-9 and J usage is TRBJ1-2; D not resolved. Trimming stripped 4 bases from V and 4 bases from J, with 7 bases between. This CDR3 has 12 residues. CDR1 and CDR2 from the germline V gene are SEHNR and FQNEAQ (reference sequence). The complete variable domain, with remaining parts taken from reference TRBV7-9 and TRBJ1-2, reads DTGVSQNPRHKITKRGQNVTFRCDPISEHNRLYWYRQTLGQGPEFLTYFQNEAQLEKSRLLSDRFSAERPKGSFSTLEIQRTEQGDSAMYLCASSSNSYGYTFGSGTRLTVV.

The chain combines TRBV21-1 with TRBJ2-5; the DNA was not compared with TRBD2, the D call given in the table. TRBV21-1 is labeled a pseudogene. The CDR3 contains 17 residues. The CDR3 bases are TGTGCCAGCAGCAAAGGGACTAGCGGGAGGGCCGAAGAGACCCAGTACTTC. Translated: CASSKGTSGRAEETQYF.

This chain connects TRBV6-1 to TRBJ1-3; D is unresolved. This CDR3 contains 16 residues. The V end lost 0 bases, the J end lost 1 base, and 10 bases lay between the germline ends. CDR1 and CDR2 from the germline V gene are MNHNS and SASEGT. The CDR3 loop reads CASSEALRGSGNTIYF. The CDR3, as DNA: TGTGCCAGCAGTGAAGCGCTTCGGGGATCTGGAAACACCATATATTTT.

V gene TRBV7-3 combines with J gene TRBJ2-3, with TRBD2 matching 8 bases. Germline CDR1 reads SGHTA; CDR2 reads FQGTGA. J gave up 1 base and V 2 bases, and 5 bases lay outside the gene matches. CDR3 size: 16 residues. The CDR3 spells CASSLPGGGGTDTQYF. The CDR3, as DNA: TGTGCCAGCAGCTTACCGGGAGGGGGAGGCACAGATACGCAGTATTTT. The full variable domain, with the rest looked up from reference TRBV7-3 and TRBJ2-3, is GAGVSQTPSNKVTEKGKYVELRCDPISGHTALYWYRQSLGQGPEFLIYFQGTGAADDSGLPNDRFFAVRPEGSVSTLKIQRTERGDSAVYLCASSLPGGGGTDTQYFGPGTRLTVL.